This paragraph covers one T cell receptor beta chain sequence. Its antigen is not identified. V was clipped by 5 bases and J by 7 bases; unmatched bases: 14. CDR1 and CDR2 (germline): SGHAT, FQNNGV. This CDR3 is built from 16 residues. The authors ran a second PCR of about 7 to 11 cycles using a sample-barcoded 5' primer and a J-beta primer mix. CDR3-containing paired-end reads numbering at least 2.5 million came from each sample. A single record per CDR3 protein comes from TCRdb applying MiXCR to the 5' RACE reads. The sample lists around 1.5 million distinct CDR3 sequences, about 35% seen once, with about 11% in the top ten. This sample is drawn from a study of blood T cells in healthy people across ages. Findings and limits, study-wide: Reliance upon unsorted PBMCs precluded definitive naive versus antigen-experienced comparison. Correlation between TCR beta diversity and naive T cell percentage was strong. Older individuals had lower TCR beta diversity per million T cells (the decline was roughly linear).

The V gene is TRBV11-2, the J gene TRBJ1-2; 9 bases are a match to TRBD1. The sequencing input was blood. The source of this sequence is a woman aged 30 to 39 in good health. For the CDR3, the DNA is TGTGCCAGCAGCGCAGAATCAGGGACAGGGATTAGTGGCTACACCTTC. Protein: CASSAESGTGISGYTF.